The 22 T cell receptor beta chains given below trace back to one sample, sequenced in a study of T-cell reconstitution after alpha-beta-depleted transplantation in children. A TCRbeta library incorporating unique molecular identifiers was prepared. From the PCR reads, TCRdb called clonotypes with MiXCR, one entry per CDR3 protein. The sample has about 500,000 distinct CDR3 sequences; 10% to 12% are singletons. Sequenced material: PBMCs, mostly from graft donor cells, taken 180 days after TCRalphabeta/CD19-depleted stem cell transplant. These receptors were obtained from a female patient aged 2 to 10 who had a stem cell transplant for aplastic anemia, so the T cells may come from the graft donor.

J is TRBJ2-5 and V is TRBV20-1, with 8 bases fitting TRBD2. The trim removed 6 bases at V and 5 bases at J, leaving 8 bases unmatched. The germline gives CDR1 DFQATT, CDR2 SNEGSKA (reference sequence). The CDR3 totals 13 residues. The CDR3 protein is CSAAGAGVETQYF. In DNA, the CDR3 is TGCAGTGCCGCAGGAGCGGGGGTGGAGACCCAGTACTTC.

The chain has TRBV3-1 and TRBJ2-3; D may match TRBD1 or TRBD2 (5 bases each). Germline CDR1 LGHDT, CDR2 YNNKEL (reference sequence). V dropped 2 bases and J dropped 2 bases, with 14 bases sitting between them. The CDR3 totals 16 residues. CDR3: CASSQHRDPITDTQYF. For the CDR3, the DNA is TGTGCCAGCAGCCAACACCGGGACCCGATCACAGATACGCAGTATTTT.

The chain carries TRBV12-3 or TRBV12-4 and TRBJ2-3; weak D call: TRBD2 (6 bases). Trimming stripped 3 bases from V and 5 bases from J, with 12 bases between. The CDR3 covers 14 residues. The CDR3 is CASSFVTSGDTQYF. CDR3 DNA: TGTGCCAGCAGTTTTGTGACTAGTGGAGATACGCAGTATTTT.

This clonotype has at least ten counts. The chain has TRBV12-3 or TRBV12-4 and TRBJ2-3; D remains unclear. Trimming cost V 1 base and J 0 bases, with 8 bases left between them. CDR3 length: 15 residues. CDR3 in DNA: TGTGCCAGCAGTTTAGTGACGGCTAGCACAGATACGCAGTATTTT. Amino acids: CASSLVTASTDTQYF.

This clonotype showed up just a few times. The genes are TRBV15 and TRBJ2-7, with D unclear. The CDR3 loop spans 13 amino acids. The germline CDR1 and CDR2 sequences are LNHNV and YYDKDF (reference sequence). V dropped 5 bases and J dropped 4 bases, with 12 bases sitting between them. DNA for the CDR3: TGTGCCACCAGCCCCCATCGCAATTACGAGCAGTACTTC. It translates to CATSPHRNYEQYF.

This clonotype was recorded a few times. The chain couples TRBV7-9 to TRBJ2-7; 8 nucleotides line up with TRBD1. Losses at the gene ends were 5 bases for V and 5 bases for J; bases not matched to a gene: 8. This CDR3 has 14 amino acids. Germline values: CDR1 SEHNR, CDR2 FQNEAQ (reference sequence). The CDR3 spells CASSHPTGENEQYF. CDR3 nucleotide sequence: TGTGCCAGCAGCCACCCGACAGGGGAGAACGAGCAGTACTTC.

This clonotype turned up a few times. This chain links TRBV20-1 with TRBJ1-5, with D possibly TRBD1 on 5 matching bases. The CDR3 totals 16 residues. The germline CDR1 and CDR2 sequences are DFQATT and SNEGSKA (reference sequence). Trimming took off 4 bases at V and 0 bases at J, with 16 bases between the two ends. The CDR3 bases are TGCAGTGCTACCCCGACAGCTCCCTATAGCAATCAGCCCCAGCATTTT. This sequence encodes CSATPTAPYSNQPQHF.

Only a few counts were recorded for this clonotype. The chain recombines TRBV10-3 with TRBJ2-1; 9 bases align to TRBD2. CDR1 and CDR2 (germline): ENHRY, SYGVKD. With V trimmed by 2 bases and J by 7 bases, 15 bases remained unmatched. The length of the CDR3 is 18 residues. CDR3: CAISENSVAGELGNEQFF. CDR3 DNA: TGTGCCATCAGTGAGAACTCGGTAGCGGGAGAATTAGGGAATGAGCAGTTCTTC.

This clonotype was seen more than once but under ten times. The genes are TRBV7-9 and TRBJ1-2; 9 bases line up with TRBD1. The J segment lost 3 bases and the V segment lost 5 bases, leaving 10 bases of the junction unmatched. Germline CDR1 is SEHNR and CDR2 is FQNEAQ (reference sequence). The CDR3 is 16 residues long. CDR3 nucleotides: TGTGCCAGCAGCCGCGGGACAGGGATTGGGTACTATGGCTACACCTTC. It codes for CASSRGTGIGYYGYTF.

The V gene is TRBV7-8, the J gene TRBJ2-4; D unclear. The CDR3 is 14 residues long. V lost 5 bases to trimming and J lost 8 bases, with 16 bases between them. Germline V gene lookup returns CDR1 SGHVS and CDR2 FQNEAQ. This chain's CDR3 is CASSPSPPVDIQYF. CDR3 in DNA: TGTGCCAGCAGCCCCAGCCCCCCCGTGGACATTCAGTACTTC.

This clonotype was seen a few times. This chain uses TRBV6-1 with TRBJ2-1; D might be TRBD1 (6 bases). With 2 bases removed from V and 1 base from J, the gap between germline ends came to 15 bases. This CDR3 spans 17 amino acids. Germline V gene lookup returns CDR1 MNHNS and CDR2 SASEGT. CDR3 residues: CASSEKGSGQSYNEQFF. As DNA, the CDR3 is TGTGCCAGCAGTGAAAAGGGGTCCGGACAGTCCTACAATGAGCAGTTCTTC.

This clonotype was counted ten times or more. The V and J genes are TRBV29-1 and TRBJ1-3; D not resolved. This CDR3 is 15 amino acids long. V was cut by 6 bases and J by 0 bases, with 15 bases left in between. Germline values: CDR1 SQVTM, CDR2 ANQGSEA. CDR3 loop: CSVGGRSVSGNTIYF. CDR3 DNA: TGCAGCGTCGGAGGCAGGTCGGTCTCTGGAAACACCATATATTTT. Full variable domain (missing parts from reference TRBV29-1 and TRBJ1-3): SAVISQKPSRDICQRGTSLTIQCQVDSQVTMMFWYRQQPGQSLTLIATANQGSEATYESGFVIDKFPISRPNLTFSTLTVSNMSPEDSSIYLCSVGGRSVSGNTIYFGEGSWLTVV.

This clonotype was recorded a few times. The chain has TRBV6-1 and TRBJ2-5; 10 positions agree with TRBD1. Germline assignment: CDR1 MNHNS and CDR2 SASEGT. CDR3 size: 16 residues. V lost 5 bases, J lost 1 base, and 7 bases stayed unmatched. The CDR3 spells CASSPGGTGAQETQYF. The CDR3 nucleotides read TGTGCCAGCAGTCCCGGCGGGACAGGGGCCCAAGAGACCCAGTACTTC.

The chain links TRBV5-1 to TRBJ2-7; 10 bases line up with TRBD2. CDR1 SGHRS and CDR2 YFSETQ come from the germline V gene. The length of the CDR3 is 15 residues. The J segment lost 3 bases and the V segment lost 4 bases, leaving 7 bases of the junction unmatched. CDR3 sequence (DNA): TGCGCCAGCAGCCCCCTAGCGGGAGAGTACTACGAGCAGTACTTC. This translates into CASSPLAGEYYEQYF.

The V gene is TRBV29-1, the J gene TRBJ2-7; TRBD2 is a possible D gene (6 bases). The CDR3 has 14 residues. Trimming removed 2 bases at V and 3 bases at J, with 14 bases between. CDR1 and CDR2 from the germline V gene are SQVTM and ANQGSEA. DNA of the CDR3: TGCAGCGTTGAAAAGACGGAGGGCGGCTACGAGCAGTACTTC. Protein: CSVEKTEGGYEQYF.

This clonotype was seen a few times. The chain uses TRBV6-2 or TRBV6-3 and TRBJ2-7, with 7 positions matching TRBD2. In germline, CDR1 is MNHEY, CDR2 SVGEGT. Germline trimming cut 0 bases from V and 5 bases from J; bases unmatched to any gene: 16. This CDR3 comprises 18 residues. In nucleotides, the CDR3 is TGTGCCAGCAGTTACTCAGGCTACGGCGGGAGATCATTCCACGAGCAGTACTTC. Its translation: CASSYSGYGGRSFHEQYF.

J is TRBJ2-6 and V is TRBV7-3; perhaps TRBD1 as D (6 bases). V lost 9 bases to trimming and J lost 3 bases, with 12 bases between them. Germline V gene sequence: CDR1 SGHTA, CDR2 FQGTGA. The CDR3 sequence is 14 residues long. DNA of the CDR3: TGTGCCAGTTCCAGGGGATTTGGGGCCAACGTCCTGACTTTC. Translating it yields CASSRGFGANVLTF.

In its sample, this clonotype was seen a few times. This chain links TRBV6-5 with TRBJ2-3; weak D call: TRBD2 (5 bases). The CDR3 contains 15 residues. Trimming left V 2 bases short and J 5 bases short, with 14 bases between. The germline gives CDR1 MNHEY, CDR2 SVGAGI. DNA for the CDR3: TGTGCCAGCAGTTACGCGGGCCGCGTAGGAGATACGCAGTATTTT. Translated: CASSYAGRVGDTQYF.

This clonotype has only a few counts. This rearrangement joins TRBV18 to TRBJ2-3; TRBD2 matches 9 bases. The CDR3 sequence is 14 residues long. Germline V CDR1 and CDR2: KGHSH, LQKENI. With 5 bases clipped from V and 6 bases from J, the junction kept 6 bases outside the gene matches. CDR3 coding DNA: TGTGCCAGCTCAGGGGGACTAGCAGGCGATACGCAGTATTTT. The encoded protein is CASSGGLAGDTQYF.

V usage is TRBV24-1 and J usage is TRBJ2-7; TRBD1 or TRBD2 may be the D gene (7 bases each). Between the trimmed V and J ends, which lost 9 bases and 2 bases, there was a span of 19 bases. This CDR3 contains 15 residues. CDR1 is KGHDR, CDR2 SFDVKD, per germline. The CDR3 is CATGGDDREAYEQYF. The DNA for the CDR3 is TGTGCCACCGGGGGGGACGACAGGGAAGCCTACGAGCAGTACTTC.

The rearrangement links TRBV25-1 to TRBJ2-7, with 8 bases lining up with TRBD1. This CDR3 is built from 17 residues. Germline CDR1 is MGHDK and CDR2 is SYGVNS. V trimming: 0 bases; J trimming: 2 bases; junction bases outside the gene matches: 9. Here the CDR3 reads CASSEYPRDRGPYEQYF. CDR3 DNA sequence: TGTGCCAGCAGTGAATATCCTCGCGACAGGGGTCCCTACGAGCAGTACTTC.

V and J are TRBV7-2 and TRBJ1-5; a weak D match, TRBD1 (5 bases). The CDR3 is 15 residues long. The V gene lost 1 base and the J gene lost 3 bases, with 10 bases spanning the gap. Looked up from germline, CDR1 is SGHTA and CDR2 is FQGNSA. CDR3 in amino acids: CASSLGAGYNQPQHF. CDR3 nucleotide sequence: TGTGCCAGCAGCTTAGGCGCAGGGTACAATCAGCCCCAGCATTTT.